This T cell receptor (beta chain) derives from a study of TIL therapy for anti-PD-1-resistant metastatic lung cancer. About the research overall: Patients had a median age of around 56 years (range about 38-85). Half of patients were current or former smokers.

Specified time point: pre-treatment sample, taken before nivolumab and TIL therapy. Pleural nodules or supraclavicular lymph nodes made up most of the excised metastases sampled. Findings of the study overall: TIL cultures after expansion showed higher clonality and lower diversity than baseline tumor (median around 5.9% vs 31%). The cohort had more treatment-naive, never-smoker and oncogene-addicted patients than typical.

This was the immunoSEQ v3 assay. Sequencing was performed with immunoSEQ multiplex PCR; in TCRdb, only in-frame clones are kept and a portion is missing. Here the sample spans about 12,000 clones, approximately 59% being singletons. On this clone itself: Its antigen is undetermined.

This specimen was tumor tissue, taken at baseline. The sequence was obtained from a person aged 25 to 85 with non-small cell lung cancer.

In nucleotides, the CDR3 is TGTGCCAGCAGCGAGGTGGGGGAGTGGGGCACCGGGGAGCTGTTTTTT. It specifies CASSEVGEWGTGELFF. This chain connects TRBV5-6 to TRBJ2-2, with D perhaps given as TRBD1 or TRBD2 (5 bases each). V shed 4 bases and J shed 4 bases, with 17 bases lying between them. The CDR3 runs to 16 residues. CDR1 is SGHDT and CDR2 is YYEEEE in the germline V gene.